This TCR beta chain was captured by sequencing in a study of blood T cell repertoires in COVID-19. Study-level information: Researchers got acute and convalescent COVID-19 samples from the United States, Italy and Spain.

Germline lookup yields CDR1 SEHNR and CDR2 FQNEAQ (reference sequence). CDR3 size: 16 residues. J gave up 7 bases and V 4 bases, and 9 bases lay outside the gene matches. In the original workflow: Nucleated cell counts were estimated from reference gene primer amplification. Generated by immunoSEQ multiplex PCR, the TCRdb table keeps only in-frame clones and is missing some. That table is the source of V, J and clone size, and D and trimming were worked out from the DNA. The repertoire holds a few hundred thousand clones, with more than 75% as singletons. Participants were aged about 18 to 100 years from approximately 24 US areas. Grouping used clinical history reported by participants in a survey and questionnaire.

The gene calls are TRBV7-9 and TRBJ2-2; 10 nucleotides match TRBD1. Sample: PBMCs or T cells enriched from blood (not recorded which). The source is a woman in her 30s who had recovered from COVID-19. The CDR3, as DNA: TGTGCCAGCAGCTCGTCCGGGACAGGGGCGGGCGGGGAGCTGTTTTTT. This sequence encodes CASSSSGTGAGGELFF.